This T cell receptor (beta chain) was sequenced in a study of human T cells and chemical hapten exposure. TCRdb used MiXCR to reprocess the RACE reads, holding one entry per CDR3 protein. The sample yields 380,000 or so distinct CDR3 sequences, approximately 5.1% seen once. The CDR3 has 15 residues. Germline lookup yields CDR1 LGHNA and CDR2 YNFKEQ. The V end was cut by 0 bases, the J end by 6 bases, with 9 bases between. The time point was: patch test 1, 2 weeks after DPC sensitization. The sample's treatment: therapeutic diphenylcyclopropenone sensitization with weekly scalp DPC. The V gene is TRBV4-2, the J gene TRBJ1-6; D call uncertain. Here the sequenced sample was whole blood, taken in connection with sensitization to the hapten diphenylcyclopropenone (DPC). This TCR derives from a woman aged 50 to 60 with alopecia areata. Some clones in this sample may be carry-over from other donors' samples. The CDR3: CASSQDKRVNSPLHF. In nucleotides, the CDR3 is TGTGCCAGCAGCCAAGATAAACGGGTTAATTCACCCCTCCACTTT.